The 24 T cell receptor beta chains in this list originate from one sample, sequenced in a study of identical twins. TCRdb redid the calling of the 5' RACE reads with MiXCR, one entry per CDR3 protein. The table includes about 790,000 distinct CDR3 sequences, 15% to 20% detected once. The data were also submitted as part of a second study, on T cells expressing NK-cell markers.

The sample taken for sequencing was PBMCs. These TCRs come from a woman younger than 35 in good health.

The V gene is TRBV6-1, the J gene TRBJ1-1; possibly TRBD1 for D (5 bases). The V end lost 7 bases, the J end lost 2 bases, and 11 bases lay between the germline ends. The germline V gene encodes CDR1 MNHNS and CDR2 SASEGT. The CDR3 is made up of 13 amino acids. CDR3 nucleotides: TGTGCCAGCACTCGGACACCTAACACTGAAGCTTTCTTT. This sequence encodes CASTRTPNTEAFF.

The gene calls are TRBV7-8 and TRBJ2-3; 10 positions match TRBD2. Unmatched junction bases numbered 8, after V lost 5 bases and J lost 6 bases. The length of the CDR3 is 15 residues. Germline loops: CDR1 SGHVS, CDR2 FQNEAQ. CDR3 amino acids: CASSTTSGVRDTQYF. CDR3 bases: TGTGCCAGCAGCACTACTAGCGGGGTTCGGGATACGCAGTATTTT.

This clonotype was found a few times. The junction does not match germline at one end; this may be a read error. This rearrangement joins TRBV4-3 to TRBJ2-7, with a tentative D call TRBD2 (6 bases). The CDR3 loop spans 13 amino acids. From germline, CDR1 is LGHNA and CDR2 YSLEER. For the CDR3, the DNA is TGCGCCAGCAGCCAAGATCGGTCCCGCGGGGTTCACTTC. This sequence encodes CASSQDRSRGVHF.

The CDR3 region is CAWTNSYNEQFF. CDR3 nucleotide sequence: TGTGCCTGGACCAACTCGTACAATGAGCAGTTCTTC. The genes are TRBV30 and TRBJ2-1; no definite D call. The germline V gene has CDR1 GTSNPN and CDR2 SVGIG (reference sequence). V was cut by 4 bases and J by 4 bases, with 8 bases left in between. CDR3 length equals 12 residues.

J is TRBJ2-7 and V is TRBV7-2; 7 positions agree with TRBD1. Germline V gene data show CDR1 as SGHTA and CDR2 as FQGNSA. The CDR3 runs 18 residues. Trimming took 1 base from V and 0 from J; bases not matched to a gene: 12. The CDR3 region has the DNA TGTGCCAGCAGCTTAGGCTTTGGGACGACAGGGAGCTCCTACGAGCAGTACTTC. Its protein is CASSLGFGTTGSSYEQYF.

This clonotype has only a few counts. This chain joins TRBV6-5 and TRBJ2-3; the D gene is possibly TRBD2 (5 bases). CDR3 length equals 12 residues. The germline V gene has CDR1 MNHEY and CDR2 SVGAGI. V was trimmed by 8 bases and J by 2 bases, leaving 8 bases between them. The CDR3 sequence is CASWGVTDTQYF. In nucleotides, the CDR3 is TGTGCCAGCTGGGGAGTCACAGATACGCAGTATTTT.

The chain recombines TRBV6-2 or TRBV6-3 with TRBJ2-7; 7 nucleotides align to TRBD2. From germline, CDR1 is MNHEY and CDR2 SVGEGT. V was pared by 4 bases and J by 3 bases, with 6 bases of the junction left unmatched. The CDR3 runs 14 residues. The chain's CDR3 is CASSSASGYYEQYF. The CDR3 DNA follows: TGTGCCAGCAGTTCCGCTAGCGGATACTACGAGCAGTACTTC.

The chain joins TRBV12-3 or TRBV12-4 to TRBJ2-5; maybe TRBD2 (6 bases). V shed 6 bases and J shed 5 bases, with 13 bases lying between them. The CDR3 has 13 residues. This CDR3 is CASSRNGGETQYF. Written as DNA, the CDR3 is TGTGCCAGCAGCCGAAACGGAGGGGAGACCCAGTACTTC.

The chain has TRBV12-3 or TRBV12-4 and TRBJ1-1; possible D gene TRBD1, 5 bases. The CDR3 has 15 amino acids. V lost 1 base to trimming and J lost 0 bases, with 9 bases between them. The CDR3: CASSLVRVVNTEAFF. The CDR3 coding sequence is TGTGCCAGCAGTTTAGTCAGGGTGGTGAACACTGAAGCTTTCTTT.

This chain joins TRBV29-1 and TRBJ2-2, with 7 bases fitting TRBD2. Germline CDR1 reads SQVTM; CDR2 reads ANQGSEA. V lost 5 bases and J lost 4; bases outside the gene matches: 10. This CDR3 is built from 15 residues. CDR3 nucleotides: TGCAGCGTTATACTGGGCGGGGGTTCCACCGGGGAGCTGTTTTTT. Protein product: CSVILGGGSTGELFF.

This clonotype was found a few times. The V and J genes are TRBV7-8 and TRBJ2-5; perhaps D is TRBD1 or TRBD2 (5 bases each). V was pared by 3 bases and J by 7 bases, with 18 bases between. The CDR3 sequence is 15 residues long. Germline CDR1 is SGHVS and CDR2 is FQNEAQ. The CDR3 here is CASSLSGLAKRTQYF. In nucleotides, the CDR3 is TGTGCCAGCAGCTTGTCGGGGCTAGCTAAGAGGACCCAGTACTTC.

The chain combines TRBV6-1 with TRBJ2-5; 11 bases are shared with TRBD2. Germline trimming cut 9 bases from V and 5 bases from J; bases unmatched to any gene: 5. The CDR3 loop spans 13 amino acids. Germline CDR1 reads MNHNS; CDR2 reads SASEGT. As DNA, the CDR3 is TGTGCCAGATTAGCGGGAGGGCGGGAGACCCAGTACTTC. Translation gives CARLAGGRETQYF.

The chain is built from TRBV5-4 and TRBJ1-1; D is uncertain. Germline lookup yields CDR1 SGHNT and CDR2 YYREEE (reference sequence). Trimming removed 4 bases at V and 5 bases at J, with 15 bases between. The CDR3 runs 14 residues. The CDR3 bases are TGTGCCAGCAGCGGAGGTGGCCCGGGGACTGAAGCTTTCTTT. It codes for CASSGGGPGTEAFF.

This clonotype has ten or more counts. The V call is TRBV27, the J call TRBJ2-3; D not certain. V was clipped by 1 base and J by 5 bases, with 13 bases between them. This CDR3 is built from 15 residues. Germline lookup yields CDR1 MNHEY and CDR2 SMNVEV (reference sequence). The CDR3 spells CASSLYGYTGDTQYF. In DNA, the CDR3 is TGTGCCAGCAGTTTATATGGGTATACGGGAGATACGCAGTATTTT.

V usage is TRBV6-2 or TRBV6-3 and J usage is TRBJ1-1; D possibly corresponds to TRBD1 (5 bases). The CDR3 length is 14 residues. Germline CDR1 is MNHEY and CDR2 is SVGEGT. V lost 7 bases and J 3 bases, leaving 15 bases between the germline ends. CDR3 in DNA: TGTGCCAGCACTCCTGCCGGGGGGTACACTGAAGCTTTCTTT. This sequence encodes CASTPAGGYTEAFF.

The CDR3 sequence: CSLIEGNTEAFF. DNA for the CDR3: TGCAGCCTCATCGAGGGAAACACTGAAGCTTTCTTT. The genes are TRBV20-1 and TRBJ1-1; D uncertain. Germline V CDR1 and CDR2: DFQATT, SNEGSKA (reference sequence). The CDR3 is 12 amino acids.

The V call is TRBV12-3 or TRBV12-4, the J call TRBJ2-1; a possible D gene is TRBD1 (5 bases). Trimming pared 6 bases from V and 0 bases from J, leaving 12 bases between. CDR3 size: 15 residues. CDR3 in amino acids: CASSPRASSYNEQFF. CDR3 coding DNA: TGTGCCAGCAGCCCCAGGGCTAGCTCCTACAATGAGCAGTTCTTC.

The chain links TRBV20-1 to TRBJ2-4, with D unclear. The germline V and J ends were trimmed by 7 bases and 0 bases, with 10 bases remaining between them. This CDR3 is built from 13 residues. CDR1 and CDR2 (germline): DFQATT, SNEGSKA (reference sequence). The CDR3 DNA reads TGCAGTGTGATCGTCAAAGCCAAAAACATTCAGTACTTC. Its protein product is CSVIVKAKNIQYF.

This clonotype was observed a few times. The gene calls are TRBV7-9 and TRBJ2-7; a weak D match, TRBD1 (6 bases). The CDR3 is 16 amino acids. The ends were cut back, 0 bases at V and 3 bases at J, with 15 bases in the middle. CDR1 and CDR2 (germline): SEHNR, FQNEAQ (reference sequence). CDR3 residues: CASSLAGTRGYYEQYF. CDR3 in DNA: TGTGCCAGCAGCTTAGCCGGGACAAGGGGTTACTACGAGCAGTACTTC.

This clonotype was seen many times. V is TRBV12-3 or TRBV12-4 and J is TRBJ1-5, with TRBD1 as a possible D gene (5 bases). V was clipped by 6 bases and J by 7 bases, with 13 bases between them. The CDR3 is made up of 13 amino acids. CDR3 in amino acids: CASSRQFGQPQHF. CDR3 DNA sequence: TGTGCCAGCAGCCGACAGTTTGGCCAGCCCCAGCATTTT.

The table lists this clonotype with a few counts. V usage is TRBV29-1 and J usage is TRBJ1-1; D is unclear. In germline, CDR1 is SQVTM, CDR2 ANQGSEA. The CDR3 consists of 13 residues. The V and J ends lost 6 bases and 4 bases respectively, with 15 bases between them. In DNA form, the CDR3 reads TGCAGCGTCAAACGTCGCGGGGTCACTGAAGCTTTCTTT. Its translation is CSVKRRGVTEAFF. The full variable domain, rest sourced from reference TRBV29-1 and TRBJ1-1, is SAVISQKPSRDICQRGTSLTIQCQVDSQVTMMFWYRQQPGQSLTLIATANQGSEATYESGFVIDKFPISRPNLTFSTLTVSNMSPEDSSIYLCSVKRRGVTEAFFGQGTRLTVV.

CDR3 sequence: CASSFKFAIMSPLHF. The CDR3 region has the DNA TGTGCCAGCAGTTTTAAATTTGCCATCATGTCACCCCTCCACTTT. The chain has TRBV12-3 or TRBV12-4 and TRBJ1-6; unclear D gene. The length of the CDR3 is 15 residues. The V end lost 3 bases, the J end lost 10 bases, and 16 bases lay between the germline ends.

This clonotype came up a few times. The CDR3 DNA reads as TGTGCCAGCAGCTTAGGGGCCGACCTGCACTATGGCTACACCTTC. Amino acids: CASSLGADLHYGYTF. The gene calls are TRBV11-2 and TRBJ1-2; no reliable D call. Trimming shortened V by 1 base and J by 3 bases, and 12 bases separated the two germline ends. Germline values: CDR1 SGHAT, CDR2 FQNNGV. The CDR3 has 15 amino acids.

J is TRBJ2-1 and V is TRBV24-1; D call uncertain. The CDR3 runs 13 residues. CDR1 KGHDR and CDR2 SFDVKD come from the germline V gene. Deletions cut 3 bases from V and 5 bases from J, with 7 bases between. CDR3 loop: CATSDLWNNEQFF. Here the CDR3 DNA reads TGTGCCACCAGTGATCTCTGGAACAATGAGCAGTTCTTC.